This TCR beta chain was sequenced during a study of persistence of HIV-infected CD4 T cells. A note on this clone: The antigen is not known.

This nonspecific control used anti-CD3/anti-CD28 bead stimulation of CD4+ T cells. Sorting of responding CD4+ T cells relied on upregulated CD40 ligand together with CD69. Donors were HIV-1-infected adults who began suppressive ART during chronic infection. Donors had CD4+ T cell counts above 400 cells/uL and were CMV-seropositive. Sequencing used immunoSEQ version 4 in survey mode. Profiling relied on immunoSEQ multiplex PCR, and the TCRdb table lists in-frame clones only, not all of them. The sample includes 44,000 or so clones, approximately 91% seen only once; the top ten take approximately 1.8%. General observations from the study: Bulk TCR data could not be restricted to HIV-1-infected CMV-responding cells.

The V gene's germline CDR1 is SGDLS and CDR2 YYNGEE. V was clipped by 4 bases and J by 7 bases; unmatched bases: 12. This CDR3 has 15 amino acids. Here the sequenced sample was CD4+ T cells sorted from PBMCs after roughly 18-hour stimulation, taken from a patient who received antiretroviral therapy. The clonotype originates from an adult man with HIV who was CMV-seropositive. The V call is TRBV9, the J call TRBJ1-2, with 8 positions matching TRBD1. The CDR3 region has the DNA TGTGCCAGCAGCTCCCGGCAGGGGGCCGGGGGTGGCTACACCTTC. Its translation: CASSSRQGAGGGYTF.